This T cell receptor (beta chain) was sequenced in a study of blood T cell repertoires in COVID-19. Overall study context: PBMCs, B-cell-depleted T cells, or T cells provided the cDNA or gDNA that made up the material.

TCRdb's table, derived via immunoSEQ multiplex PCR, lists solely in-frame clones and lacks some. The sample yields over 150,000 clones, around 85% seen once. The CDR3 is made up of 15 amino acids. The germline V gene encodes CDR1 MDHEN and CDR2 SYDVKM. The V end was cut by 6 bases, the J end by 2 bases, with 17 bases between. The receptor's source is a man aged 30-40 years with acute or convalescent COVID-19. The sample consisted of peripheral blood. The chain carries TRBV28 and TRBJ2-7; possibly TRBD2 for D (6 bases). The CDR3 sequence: CASSARISGAYEQYF. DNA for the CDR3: TGTGCCAGCAGCGCTAGAATTAGCGGAGCCTACGAGCAGTACTTC.